The entry below describes one T cell receptor beta chain. Trimming shortened V by 2 bases and J by 2 bases, and 11 bases separated the two germline ends. The germline gives CDR1 SGHRS, CDR2 YFSETQ. The CDR3 totals 15 residues. The data derive from a study of control samples from healthy donors and cancer patients. Sequenced by immunoSEQ multiplex PCR; TCRdb stores in-frame clones only, minus some. The sample holds 260,000 or so clones; more than 65% are singletons and the top ten take about 14%. J is TRBJ2-1 and V is TRBV5-1; a possible D gene is TRBD2 (6 bases). Sequencing was carried out using PBMCs. This clonotype was sampled from a woman aged 55-75 years with lung cancer. DNA for the CDR3: TGCGCCAGCAGCTTATTGGGACTCCCCTACAATGAGCAGTTCTTC. Residues: CASSLLGLPYNEQFF.